This T cell receptor beta chain was recorded in a study of blood T cell repertoires in COVID-19 (dated by TCRdb to about 2020). Describing the broader study: The collaborator samples originated in the United States, Italy and Spain and spanned the acute and convalescent phases of COVID-19. The material from the prospective study consisted of cDNA or gDNA derived from T cells, B-cell-depleted T cells, or PBMCs. Deeply sampled blood TCRbeta repertoires from subjects exposed to, actively infected with, or recovered from COVID-19 were included in the dataset. The repertoires were made available in a free public database intended to serve as a resource for research on the immune response to SARS-CoV-2. Samples came from the ongoing ImmuneRACE study (first 160 participants) plus 1,254 subjects from 6 global collaborators. Sample metadata almost always included a de-identified subject ID, COVID-19 status, age in years and sex. HLA class I and class II types, where available, came from metadata supplied by the sample provider rather than from assay-based typing.

The germline V gene sets CDR1 to MGHRA and CDR2 to YSYEKL. Unmatched junction bases come to 2, with V trimmed by 1 base and J by 4 bases. The CDR3 numbers 15 residues from cysteine through phenylalanine. Here the CDR3 DNA is all that survives: 45 bases in frame from base 1. In the prospective study, participants were roughly 18 to 90 years old, resided in 20 to 30 geographic areas of the United States, and were enrolled through a virtual design. To assign participants to cohorts, the prospective study relied on clinical history that participants themselves reported in a screening survey and a study questionnaire. Exposed participants had been in contact, within 2 weeks of entering the study, with a person who had a PCR-confirmed or clinician-diagnosed case of COVID-19. In the prospective study, whole blood, serum and a nasopharyngeal or oropharyngeal swab were collected from each participant by mobile phlebotomists. Participants in the prospective study had the option to provide additional blood draws and questionnaires over a 2-month period. Before DNA extraction, blood samples from the prospective study were shipped at room temperature or frozen.

A note on this clone: There is no known antigen for this receptor. One base away there is no much larger clone; base qualities are not given. Other DNA sequences in this specimen translate into the identical CDR3.

TCRbeta CDR3 regions were amplified from genomic DNA using the immunoSEQ Assay, a bias-controlled multiplex PCR. In the original analysis: Within the assay, amplification of reference gene primers was used to estimate how many nucleated cells each sample contained. To quantify the absolute abundance of each unique TCRbeta CDR3 rearrangement, sequence reads were collapsed and filtered. For each sample, productive Simpson clonality was calculated as the square root of Simpson's diversity index across productive rearrangements. Sourced from immuneACCESS, this table was stored by TCRdb with only in-frame sequences that have V and J called. A share of the clones is absent; for the studies checked, an unresolved V gene accounts for under half, and the remainder has no known explanation. D and trimming come from the DNA, and the V and J calls and clone size come from that table. This sample is represented by more than 350,000 clones; around nine tenths of them were singletons. Approximately 1.5% of the sample belongs to the ten largest clones.

What the authors observed across the whole study: How much clinical and demographic metadata was included differed by source and by participant, and the metadata was provided uncurated.

The TCR was taken from a woman aged 18-29 years who had been exposed to COVID-19. The chain uses TRBV4-1 and TRBJ2-7, with 12 junctional bases fitting TRBD2. What was sequenced was PBMCs or T cells enriched from blood (not recorded which). The CDR3 protein: CASSQGTSGAYEQYF. The DNA is as follows: TGCGCCAGCAGCCAAGGGACTAGCGGGGCTTACGAGCAGTACTTC.